A selection of T cell receptor beta chains follows, all from one sample in a study of T cell changes during pregnancy in multiple sclerosis. Produced via immunoSEQ multiplex PCR; TCRdb's table is partial and in-frame only. The sample yields about 28,000 clones, roughly nine tenths seen once. The sequencing here drew on CD4+ T cells from peripheral blood mononuclear cells, taken in the first trimester of pregnancy. These receptors were taken from a female donor in good health, enrolled as a control in a pregnancy study. The CDR3 runs from the conserved cysteine through the conserved F or W. Each record gives: D gene, J gene, clone size, V gene, CDR3 DNA, CDR3 protein. The D gene is left open where the match is weak. Clone sizes are given selectively: once, few, many, or a class where the clone is expanded.

TRBD2 TRBJ2-1 . TRBV5-1 TGCGCCAGCAGCGCACAAGCCGGGACTAGCAGCGAGCAGTTCTTC CASSAQAGTSSEQFF
TRBD1 TRBJ2-5 . TRBV11-2 TGTGCCAGCAGCTTTAGTGCGAGTGCGACAGGGCGGGAGACCCAGTACTTC CASSFSASATGRETQYF
. TRBJ2-5 . TRBV30 TGTGCCTGGAGTTTGAACTCCCAAGAGACCCAGTACTTC CAWSLNSQETQYF
TRBD2 TRBJ2-2 . TRBV9 TGTGCCAGCAGCGGCCCCGGGCTAGCGGGAGGAGGCACCGGGGAGCTGTTTTTT CASSGPGLAGGGTGELFF
TRBD2 TRBJ2-3 . TRBV5-1 TGCGCCAGCAGCTTAGGCGGGGGGGCCGTCGATACGCAGTATTTT CASSLGGGAVDTQYF
. TRBJ2-7 . TRBV27 TGTGCCAGCGCTCTACATAGCCTCCCCTACGAGCAGTACTTC CASALHSLPYEQYF
TRBD2 TRBJ2-7 . TRBV29-1 TGCAGCGTTTTAGCGGGGGCCTTCTCCTACGAGCAGTACTTC CSVLAGAFSYEQYF
. TRBJ2-6 . TRBV7-3 TGTGCCAGCAGCCCATCCTCTGGGGCCAACGTCCTGACTTTC CASSPSSGANVLTF
TRBD2 TRBJ2-2 once TRBV4-1 TGCGCCAGCAGCCAACGGGCGGGAGCGAACACCGGGGAGCTGTTTTTT CASSQRAGANTGELFF
. TRBJ1-5 . TRBV28 TGTGCCAGCTACCGCAGGGGAAGCAATCAGCCCCAGCATTTT CASYRRGSNQPQHF
. TRBJ2-3 . TRBV11-3 TGTGCCAGCAGCTTATTTAGCGGAGCCACAGATACGCAGTATTTT CASSLFSGATDTQYF
TRBD1 TRBJ1-2 . TRBV5-1 TGCGCCAGCAGATCCGGGACAGGGGATGGCTACACCTTC CASRSGTGDGYTF
. TRBJ2-3 . TRBV7-2 TGTGCCAGCAGCTTATCGAGGGCCACAGATACGCAGTATTTT CASSLSRATDTQYF
. TRBJ1-2 once TRBV28 TGTGCCAGCATCAGGGATAACTATGGCTACACCTTC CASIRDNYGYTF
. TRBJ2-3 . TRBV27 TGTGCCAGCAGTTTTCGTGGGGGGGCGACAGATACGCAGTATTTT CASSFRGGATDTQYF
TRBD1 TRBJ1-1 . TRBV27 TGTGCCAGCAGTTTGAGGTCTGTGGCAGGGGGCCGATTGGCTGAAGCTTTCTTT CASSLRSVAGGRLAEAFF
TRBD1 TRBJ1-6 . TRBV6-4 TGTGCCAGCAGGGGGACAGGGTTCAATTCACCCCTCCACTTT CASRGTGFNSPLHF
. TRBJ2-7 . TRBV6-5 TGTGCCAGTTCAGGCCGGAGGCCCTACGAGCAGTACTTC CASSGRRPYEQYF
TRBD1 TRBJ2-5 . TRBV14 TGTGCCAGCAGCCCGAGGACAGGAACAGGGGCCCAGTACTTC CASSPRTGTGAQYF
TRBD1 TRBJ1-3 few TRBV30 TGTGCCTGGACAGGGGGCGGAAACACCATATATTTT CAWTGGGNTIYF
. TRBJ1-3 . TRBV18 TGTGCCAGCTCACTATCTCCTCAGGGTTCTGGAAACACCATATATTTT CASSLSPQGSGNTIYF
. TRBJ1-2 . TRBV2 TGTGCCAGCAGCGCAGCCTGGCGAGGTTATGGCTACACCTTC CASSAAWRGYGYTF
. TRBJ2-5 . TRBV28 TGTGCCAGCAGCCGAGGTCTCGCCCCAGAGACCCAGTACTTC CASSRGLAPETQYF
. TRBJ1-1 . TRBV27 TGTGCCAGCAAGTTCGGAGGGTTGAACACTGAAGCTTTCTTT CASKFGGLNTEAFF
TRBD1 TRBJ1-2 once TRBV19 TGTGCCAGCGTGGGACAGGGTTGGATTGGCTACACCTTC CASVGQGWIGYTF
TRBD2 TRBJ2-2 . TRBV28 TGTGCCAGCGGGTCGACTAGCGGGAGTTTGGTTTTGGGGGAGCTGTTTTTT CASGSTSGSLVLGELFF
. TRBJ2-5 few TRBV9 TGTGCCAGCAGCGTAGGACTCTTACAAGAGACCCAGTACTTC CASSVGLLQETQYF
TRBD1 TRBJ1-4 . TRBV29-1 TGCAGCGTTGAAGATGGGGGACAGCTAAATGAAAAACTGTTTTTT CSVEDGGQLNEKLFF
TRBD1 TRBJ1-1 . TRBV10-3 TGTGCCATCAGTGGAACAGGACAGGGAAGGGAGAACACTGAAGCTTTCTTT CAISGTGQGRENTEAFF
. TRBJ2-5 . TRBV7-9 TGTGCCAGCAGCCCCGGAACAGCCCAAGAGACCCAGTACTTC CASSPGTAQETQYF
. TRBJ2-1 few TRBV9 TGTGCCAGCAGCGTTACGACTATGACCTCCTACAATGAGCAGTTCTTC CASSVTTMTSYNEQFF
TRBD2 TRBJ2-1 . TRBV12-5 TGTGCTAGTGGTTCCCTAGCGGGTGCTGGAAATGAGCAGTTCTTC CASGSLAGAGNEQFF
TRBD1 TRBJ2-7 once TRBV28 TGTGCCAGCAGTTTAGGTACAGGGGCCTCCTACGAGCAGTACTTC CASSLGTGASYEQYF
. TRBJ2-2 . TRBV7-3 TGTGCCAGCAGATCGAGAGGGAACACCGGGGAGCTGTTTTTT CASRSRGNTGELFF
TRBD2 TRBJ2-1 . TRBV9 TGTGCCAGCAGCGTAGGAGCTAGCGGAGAGAATGAGCAGTTCTTC CASSVGASGENEQFF
TRBD2 TRBJ2-3 . TRBV5-1 TGCGCCAGCAGCGCGGGGACTAGCGGGAGTATAGATACGCAGTATTTT CASSAGTSGSIDTQYF
TRBD2 TRBJ2-2 . TRBV2 TGTGCCAGCAGCACTAACGGGGGGGCCCTAAATGGCGGGGAGCTGTTTTTT CASSTNGGALNGGELFF
TRBD2 TRBJ2-7 once TRBV27 TGTGCCAGCAGTCCCGGGGGGACCTACGAGCAGTACTTC CASSPGGTYEQYF
. TRBJ1-5 . TRBV18 TGTGCCAGCTCAAAAGATCCGGATCAGCCCCAGCATTTT CASSKDPDQPQHF
TRBD2 TRBJ2-5 . TRBV5-5 TGTGCCAGCAGCCTCCTCCCGCGGGGGACTAGTGGACGAGAGACCCAGTACTTC CASSLLPRGTSGRETQYF
. TRBJ2-5 few TRBV7-8 TGTGCCAGCAGCTTAGCCCGTCCAGGGGCGCACCGCGAGACCCAGTACTTC CASSLARPGAHRETQYF
TRBD1 TRBJ2-3 . TRBV11-2 TGTGCCAGCAGTCCTATTCGATCCCGGACAGGATCTAGCACAGATACGCAGTATTTT CASSPIRSRTGSSTDTQYF
. TRBJ2-7 . TRBV7-8 TGTGCCAGCAGCCCCGACAGGCAAGCCTACGAGCAGTACTTC CASSPDRQAYEQYF